A single sample gave rise to the 8 T cell receptor beta chains below, sequenced in a study of T-cell reconstitution after alpha-beta-depleted transplantation in children. Using unique molecular identifiers, the investigators prepared the TCRbeta library. TCRdb itself ran the PCR reads through MiXCR, one entry per CDR3 protein. The sample lists around 490,000 distinct CDR3 sequences; 11% were seen once. This sample comprised PBMCs, mostly from graft donor cells, obtained 180 days after TCRalphabeta/CD19-depleted stem cell transplant. The source of these receptors is a female patient aged 2 to 10 who had a stem cell transplant for aplastic anemia, so the T cells may come from the graft donor.

The rearrangement joins TRBV15 to TRBJ2-7; D is undetermined. Germline assignment: CDR1 LNHNV and CDR2 YYDKDF (reference sequence). Between the trimmed V and J ends, which lost 6 bases and 0 bases, there was a span of 9 bases. This CDR3 has 13 residues. CDR3 nucleotide sequence: TGTGCCACCAGTAAACAGACCTCCTACGAGCAGTACTTC. It codes for CATSKQTSYEQYF.

The chain combines TRBV4-3 with TRBJ1-6, with D unresolved. The V end was cut by 5 bases, the J end by 0 bases, with 11 bases between. The germline V gene encodes CDR1 LGHNA and CDR2 YSLEER. This CDR3 comprises 16 residues. This chain's CDR3 is CASSDRPSSYNSPLHF. As DNA, the CDR3 is TGCGCCAGCAGCGATCGGCCGAGCTCCTATAATTCACCCCTCCACTTT.

This clonotype came up a few times. DNA for the CDR3: TGTGCCAGCAGCGCCCCTACAGGGGTGAACACTGAAGCTTTCTTT. It codes for CASSAPTGVNTEAFF. The gene calls are TRBV3-1 and TRBJ1-1; 7 bases are shared with TRBD1. V was clipped by 5 bases and J by 0 bases; unmatched bases: 6. There are 15 residues in the CDR3. In germline, CDR1 is LGHDT, CDR2 YNNKEL (reference sequence).

The V and J genes are TRBV28 and TRBJ2-1; possibly TRBD1 for D (7 bases). CDR1 is MDHEN, CDR2 SYDVKM, per germline. The CDR3 contains 15 residues. V lost 1 base, J lost 7 bases, and 14 bases lay in between. The CDR3 reads CASSLSQGEVNEQFF. The CDR3 nucleotides read TGTGCCAGCAGTTTATCGCAGGGGGAGGTGAATGAGCAGTTCTTC.

The chain couples TRBV6-1 to TRBJ2-4, with 8 bases fitting TRBD2. V lost 7 bases, J lost 7 bases, and 6 bases stayed unmatched. The CDR3 contains 13 residues. The V gene's germline CDR1 is MNHNS and CDR2 SASEGT. The CDR3 here is CASKKVAGNIQYF. The CDR3 nucleotides read TGTGCCAGCAAGAAGGTAGCGGGGAACATTCAGTACTTC.

This clonotype came up a few times. The gene calls are TRBV11-3 and TRBJ2-7, with 8 bases that match TRBD2. Germline values: CDR1 SGHNT, CDR2 YENEEA. CDR3 length equals 15 residues. The J segment lost 5 bases and the V segment lost 5 bases, leaving 11 bases of the junction unmatched. CDR3 nucleotides: TGTGCCAGCAGCCAGTCAGCGGGAGAGGTCCACGAGCAGTACGTC. Protein: CASSQSAGEVHEQYV.

The chain uses TRBV6-4 and TRBJ2-5, with 13 bases aligning to TRBD2. With 3 bases clipped from V and 6 bases from J, the junction kept 13 bases outside the gene matches. The germline V gene has CDR1 MRHNA and CDR2 SNTAGT. This CDR3 has 18 residues. The CDR3 bases are TGTGCCAGCAGTGAACGTCGTAGGACTAGCGGGAGCCACAAGACCCAGTACTTC. Translated, it gives CASSERRRTSGSHKTQYF.

In this sample, this clonotype turned up many times. The J gene is TRBJ1-1, the V gene TRBV25-1; TRBD1 matches 11 bases. Germline assignment: CDR1 MGHDK and CDR2 SYGVNS. This CDR3 region has 16 residues. Unmatched junction bases numbered 12, after V lost 9 bases and J lost 3 bases. The CDR3 nucleotides read TGTGCCAGTATAGGACAGGGGGCTTTTATGGACACTGAAGCTTTCTTT. It is translated as CASIGQGAFMDTEAFF.